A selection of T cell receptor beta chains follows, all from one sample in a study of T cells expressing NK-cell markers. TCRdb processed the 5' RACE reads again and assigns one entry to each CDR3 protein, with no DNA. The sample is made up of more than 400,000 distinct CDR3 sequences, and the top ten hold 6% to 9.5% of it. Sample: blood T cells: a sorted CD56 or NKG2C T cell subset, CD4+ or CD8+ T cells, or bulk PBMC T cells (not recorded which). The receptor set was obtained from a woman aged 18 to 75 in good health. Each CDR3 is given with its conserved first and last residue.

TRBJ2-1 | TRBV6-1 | CASSPLREGGNEQFF
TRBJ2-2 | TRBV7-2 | CASSFRLPNTGELFF
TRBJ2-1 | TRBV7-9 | CASSPIRAARAFDEQFF
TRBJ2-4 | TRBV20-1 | CSAPPGQRGWELAKNIQYF
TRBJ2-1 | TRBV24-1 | CATSDLSQVQFF
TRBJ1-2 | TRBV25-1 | CASSGGGPGSIYGYTF
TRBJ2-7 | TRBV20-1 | CSARDQGSGRLSYEQYF
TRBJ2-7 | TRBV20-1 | CSAPWGRAYEQYF
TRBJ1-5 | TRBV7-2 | CASSRNGPTPQHF
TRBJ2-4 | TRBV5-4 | CASSSPALNIQYF
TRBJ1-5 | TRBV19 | CASSMPPEYSGNQPQHF
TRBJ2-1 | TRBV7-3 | CASSPAPTYNEQFF
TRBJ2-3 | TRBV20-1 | CSADWDRVRTDTQYF
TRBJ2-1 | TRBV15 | CATSRDDREYNEQFF
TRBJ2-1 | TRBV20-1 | CSARAQGTSLFF
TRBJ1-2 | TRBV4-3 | CASSQSDSFHYGYTF
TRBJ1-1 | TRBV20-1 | CSASGVLGPEAFF
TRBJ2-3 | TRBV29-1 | CSADPGTGTDTQYF
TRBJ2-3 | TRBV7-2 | CASTARGTDTQYF
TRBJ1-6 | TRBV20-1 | CSAAADPIYNSPLHF
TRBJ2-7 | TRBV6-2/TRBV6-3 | CASSYEGASSYEQYF
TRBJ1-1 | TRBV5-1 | CASSLTARGTEAFF
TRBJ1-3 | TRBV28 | CASSPAKYYSGNTIYF